Each of the 5 T cell receptor beta chains below was sequenced from the same sample in a study of PD-1 blockade in mismatch repair-deficient tumors. Sequencing was performed with immunoSEQ multiplex PCR; in TCRdb, only in-frame clones are kept and a portion is missing. The sample lists 70,000 to 90,000 clones; 80% to 90% were seen once. Sequencing was performed on peripheral blood, taken 44 weeks after starting pembrolizumab. These TCRs come from an adult with mismatch repair-deficient cancer.

In this sample, this clone turned up a few times. The J gene is TRBJ2-7, the V gene TRBV9, with D unclear. The CDR3 length is 12 residues. CDR1 and CDR2 from the germline V gene are SGDLS and YYNGEE. The V and J ends lost 3 bases and 3 bases respectively, with 7 bases between them. For the CDR3, the DNA is TGTGCCAGCAGCGGGCAGAGCTACGAGCAGTACTTC. Residues: CASSGQSYEQYF.

V usage is TRBV7-9 and J usage is TRBJ2-2; D may be TRBD1 (5 bases). This CDR3 comprises 16 residues. Germline CDR1 is SEHNR and CDR2 is FQNEAQ (reference sequence). The germline V and J ends were trimmed by 4 bases and 3 bases, with 15 bases remaining between them. CDR3 loop: CASSSPGLWDTGELFF. Here the CDR3 DNA reads TGTGCCAGCAGCTCCCCAGGGTTGTGGGACACCGGGGAGCTGTTTTTT.

V usage is TRBV7-9 and J usage is TRBJ2-3, with TRBD2 as a possible D gene (6 bases). V lost 1 base, J lost 4 bases, and 12 bases lay in between. This CDR3 has 15 amino acids. Germline CDR1 SEHNR, CDR2 FQNEAQ (reference sequence). The CDR3 here is CASSLVRGTADTQYF. The CDR3 DNA reads as TGTGCCAGCAGCTTAGTCCGCGGGACGGCAGATACGCAGTATTTT.

This clone was seen repeatedly, ten times or more. V is TRBV27 and J is TRBJ1-5, with 9 nucleotides matching TRBD1. Germline CDR1 MNHEY, CDR2 SMNVEV (reference sequence). The CDR3 is 15 residues long. With 2 bases clipped from V and 6 bases from J, the junction kept 5 bases outside the gene matches. CDR3 region: CASSLVGQGTQPQHF. Written as DNA, the CDR3 is TGTGCCAGCAGTTTAGTCGGACAGGGGACTCAGCCCCAGCATTTT.

The chain employs TRBV27 and TRBJ1-5; TRBD1 matches 8 bases. Losses at the gene ends were 7 bases for V and 0 bases for J; bases not matched to a gene: 8. Germline CDR1 is MNHEY and CDR2 is SMNVEV (reference sequence). The CDR3 is 16 amino acids. The CDR3 loop is CASMAGTGYSNQPQHF. CDR3 nucleotide sequence: TGTGCCAGCATGGCCGGGACAGGATATAGCAATCAGCCCCAGCATTTT.